Presented here are 29 T cell receptor beta chains from one specimen sequenced in a study of T cell changes during pregnancy in multiple sclerosis. Here immunoSEQ multiplex PCR was the method, and the copy in TCRdb shows in-frame clones only, minus some. The data contain 34,000 or so clones, approximately 91% of them singletons. The sample in question was peripheral blood, obtained in the second trimester of pregnancy. These receptors were collected from a female donor in good health, enrolled as a control in a pregnancy study.

The genes are TRBV4-1 and TRBJ2-7, with 12 bases matching TRBD2. This CDR3 has 18 amino acids. Germline CDR1 and CDR2: MGHRA and YSYEKL. Losses at the gene ends were 0 bases for V and 2 bases for J; bases not matched to a gene: 8. The chain's CDR3 is CASSQESLAGGVTYEQYF. CDR3 DNA sequence: TGCGCCAGCAGCCAAGAAAGCCTAGCGGGAGGGGTCACCTACGAGCAGTACTTC.

The genes are TRBV18 and TRBJ1-5, with a weak D call TRBD1 (5 bases). The germline V and J ends were trimmed by 1 base and 2 bases, with 12 bases remaining between them. Germline V gene lookup returns CDR1 KGHSH and CDR2 LQKENI. There are 16 residues in the CDR3. The CDR3 DNA is TGTGCCAGCTCACCACGCCAGGGTGGGGGCAATCAGCCCCAGCATTTT. Translation: CASSPRQGGGNQPQHF.

This chain joins TRBV11-3 and TRBJ1-1; 7 bases are a match to TRBD1. Germline V gives CDR1 SGHNT, CDR2 YENEEA. Germline trimming cut 5 bases from V and 5 bases from J; bases unmatched to any gene: 14. There are 16 residues in the CDR3. The CDR3 bases are TGTGCCAGCAGCCCAGGACAGGAGGCTAGAGGAACTGAAGCTTTCTTT. It yields the protein CASSPGQEARGTEAFF.

This chain connects TRBV19 to TRBJ1-1; D is possibly TRBD1 (5 bases). This CDR3 is 17 amino acids long. Germline values: CDR1 LNHDA, CDR2 SQIVND (reference sequence). V lost 9 bases and J 5 bases, leaving 28 bases between the germline ends. The CDR3 DNA reads as TGTGCCAGCCGATTCGGAGGGGCAGTCGGTGGAAGTACTGAAGCTTTCTTT. Protein sequence: CASRFGGAVGGSTEAFF.

This chain connects TRBV6-5 to TRBJ2-1; D ambiguous. CDR3 length equals 12 residues. Germline V CDR1 and CDR2: MNHEY, SVGAGI. V was shortened by 7 bases and J by 4 bases, with 8 bases between the two germline ends. The CDR3 DNA is TGTGCCAGCATCTCCTCTTACAATGAGCAGTTCTTC. Translation: CASISSYNEQFF.

The J gene is TRBJ2-3, the V gene TRBV4-2, with D perhaps matching TRBD2 (6 bases). Trimming took off 4 bases at V and 2 bases at J, with 13 bases between the two ends. The CDR3 contains 15 residues. Germline CDR1 and CDR2: LGHNA and YNFKEQ. Here the CDR3 DNA reads TGTGCCAGCAGCCCGGAGGGGCCGATCACAGATACGCAGTATTTT. It translates to CASSPEGPITDTQYF.

The chain carries TRBV1 and TRBJ2-1; the tabulated D call, TRBD2, remains unverified against the DNA. TRBV1 is a pseudogene locus. The CDR3 runs to 18 residues. CDR3 in amino acids: CTSSQGTSGSLAGDEQFF. The CDR3 DNA sequence: TGCACCAGCAGCCAAGGGACTAGCGGGAGCTTAGCTGGAGATGAGCAGTTCTTC.

The chain recombines TRBV25-1 with TRBJ2-1; D is undetermined. Trimming cost V 3 bases and J 9 bases, with 9 bases left between them. The germline V gene has CDR1 MGHDK and CDR2 SYGVNS. The CDR3 has 12 amino acids. DNA for the CDR3: TGTGCCAGCAGTGACTCGGTCCTTGAGCAGTTCTTC. Its protein is CASSDSVLEQFF.

The chain recombines TRBV7-3 with TRBJ2-1, with 12 bases aligning to TRBD2. With 3 bases clipped from V and 6 bases from J, the junction kept 9 bases outside the gene matches. Per the germline V gene, CDR1 is SGHTA and CDR2 is FQGTGA. This CDR3 region has 17 residues. The CDR3 DNA sequence: TGTGCCAGCAGCTTTTCACCGGGACTAGCGGGTGTCAATGAGCAGTTCTTC. This sequence encodes CASSFSPGLAGVNEQFF.

The V and J genes are TRBV6-1 and TRBJ2-7; 8 bases fit TRBD1. With V trimmed by 10 bases and J by 0 bases, 11 bases remained unmatched. CDR1 is MNHNS, CDR2 SASEGT, per germline. This CDR3 comprises 15 residues. The chain's CDR3 is CAISVTGGSSYEQYF. DNA for the CDR3: TGTGCCATCTCCGTCACAGGGGGAAGCTCCTACGAGCAGTACTTC.

This chain links TRBV23-1 with TRBJ2-5; 10 bases align to TRBD1. TRBV23-1 is noted as an ORF with a role that remains uncertain. V shed 2 bases, J shed 4 bases, and the junction held 7 bases outside the gene matches. The CDR3 totals 16 residues. The DNA for the CDR3 is TGCGCCAGCAGTCAAGGAGGGGACAGGGGCCCAGAGACCCAGTACTTC. Its protein product is CASSQGGDRGPETQYF.

This rearrangement joins TRBV7-2 to TRBJ2-1, with 8 positions matching TRBD1. The CDR3 has 15 residues. The germline gives CDR1 SGHTA, CDR2 FQGNSA. With V trimmed by 7 bases and J by 5 bases, 10 bases remained unmatched. CDR3 protein: CASTQPDRENNEQFF. In DNA, the CDR3 is TGTGCCAGCACCCAACCGGACAGGGAAAACAATGAGCAGTTCTTC.

This chain connects TRBV7-9 to TRBJ1-6, with D unclear. V was trimmed by 1 base and J by 0 bases, leaving 4 bases between them. This CDR3 spans 15 amino acids. The germline CDR1 and CDR2 sequences are SEHNR and FQNEAQ (reference sequence). The CDR3 DNA sequence: TGTGCCAGCAGCTTAGACAGCTCCTATAATTCACCCCTCCACTTT. This codes for CASSLDSSYNSPLHF.

The chain links TRBV25-1 to TRBJ2-2, with 7 nucleotides matching TRBD1. V shed 5 bases, J shed 4 bases, and the junction held 7 bases outside the gene matches. This CDR3 region has 15 residues. CDR1 and CDR2 from the germline V gene are MGHDK and SYGVNS. The CDR3 nucleotides are TGTGCCAGCAGTTCCTCGGGACAGAGCACCGGGGAGCTGTTTTTT. Translating it yields CASSSSGQSTGELFF.

The table lists this clone with a count of one. The V call is TRBV27, the J call TRBJ2-7, with D hard to call. Germline CDR1 reads MNHEY; CDR2 reads SMNVEV (reference sequence). The CDR3 has 12 amino acids. V lost 8 bases and J 2 bases, leaving 10 bases between the germline ends. DNA of the CDR3: TGTGCCAGCGGTAGAGATCCCTACGAGCAGTACTTC. It codes for CASGRDPYEQYF.

V is TRBV7-9 and J is TRBJ1-4; tentative D call: TRBD1 (5 bases). Trimming shortened V by 4 bases and J by 8 bases, and 14 bases separated the two germline ends. The CDR3 consists of 14 residues. Germline V gene data show CDR1 as SEHNR and CDR2 as FQNEAQ (reference sequence). The CDR3 is CASSWPRRGEKLFF. CDR3 nucleotide sequence: TGTGCCAGCAGCTGGCCGCGCCGGGGGGAAAAACTGTTTTTT.

By sample fraction, this clone is medium-sized. The chain joins TRBV28 to TRBJ1-2; TRBD1 matches at 9 bases. Trimming took 6 bases from V and 2 from J; bases not matched to a gene: 7. Per the germline V gene, CDR1 is MDHEN and CDR2 is SYDVKM. The CDR3 runs to 15 residues. The CDR3 DNA follows: TGTGCCAGCAGAGTTGACAGGGGGGCCAACTATGGCTACACCTTC. The encoded protein is CASRVDRGANYGYTF.

The V call is TRBV9, the J call TRBJ2-7; 10 bases align to TRBD2. J gave up 7 bases and V 1 base, and 11 bases lay outside the gene matches. Germline assignment: CDR1 SGDLS and CDR2 YYNGEE. CDR3 size: 16 residues. The CDR3: CASSVMASGGLGEQYF. In DNA, the CDR3 is TGTGCCAGCAGCGTAATGGCTAGCGGGGGTTTGGGGGAGCAGTACTTC.

V and J are TRBV5-4 and TRBJ2-3; no clear D. Germline CDR1 is SGHNT and CDR2 is YYREEE (reference sequence). V was cut by 0 bases and J by 2 bases, with 10 bases left in between. The CDR3 extends over 15 amino acids. The CDR3 nucleotides are TGTGCCAGCAGCTTGGGCGTCCCCTCCACAGATACGCAGTATTTT. As protein: CASSLGVPSTDTQYF.

A single count supports this clone. This chain uses TRBV18 with TRBJ1-6; TRBD1 matches at 7 bases. The CDR3 spans 15 residues. The germline gives CDR1 KGHSH, CDR2 LQKENI. Losses at the gene ends were 6 bases for V and 10 bases for J; bases not matched to a gene: 12. CDR3 DNA sequence: TGTGCCAGCTCCGGATTGGAGGGGGCGCGATCACCCCTCCACTTT. Translated, it gives CASSGLEGARSPLHF.

This clone showed up just once. The V call is TRBV4-1, the J call TRBJ1-2; TRBD1 agrees at 12 bases. Per the germline V gene, CDR1 is MGHRA and CDR2 is YSYEKL. The CDR3 has 15 amino acids. The V segment lost 4 bases and the J segment 8 bases; nucleotides outside the gene matches: 8. The CDR3 DNA reads as TGCGCCAGCAGCCGAGGGACAGGGGGCGGGAAGGGCTACACCTTC. Its translation: CASSRGTGGGKGYTF.

V is TRBV10-3 and J is TRBJ1-2; 7 bases fit TRBD1. Per the germline V gene, CDR1 is ENHRY and CDR2 is SYGVKD. CDR3 size: 13 residues. The ends lost 5 bases at V and 5 bases at J; junction bases unmatched: 5. The CDR3: CAISRTGEYGYTF. In DNA form, the CDR3 reads TGTGCCATCAGTAGAACAGGGGAGTATGGCTACACCTTC.

The rearrangement uses TRBV5-6 and TRBJ2-7; D is perhaps TRBD1 (6 bases). CDR3 size: 15 residues. Germline V gene sequence: CDR1 SGHDT, CDR2 YYEEEE. The V gene lost 1 base and the J gene lost 4 bases, with 15 bases spanning the gap. This chain's CDR3 is CASSLRDMGWYEQYF. CDR3 DNA: TGTGCCAGCAGCTTGAGGGACATGGGATGGTACGAGCAGTACTTC.

The V gene is TRBV7-2, the J gene TRBJ1-5; D may be TRBD1 (6 bases). With 5 bases removed from V and 12 bases from J, the gap between germline ends came to 17 bases. The CDR3 length is 13 residues. Germline CDR1 and CDR2: SGHTA and FQGNSA. CDR3 DNA sequence: TGTGCCAGCAGCGCCTCGACAGGAAAGCACCAGCATTTT. As protein: CASSASTGKHQHF.

The gene calls are TRBV13 and TRBJ2-1; 14 bases agree with TRBD2. The CDR3 has 15 amino acids. Germline values: CDR1 PRHDT, CDR2 FYEKMQ (reference sequence). V shed 8 bases and J 10 bases; nucleotides not matched to a gene: 10. CDR3 region: CASSPGTSGGTEQFF. The CDR3 DNA reads as TGTGCCAGCTCCCCCGGGACTAGCGGGGGAACGGAGCAGTTCTTC.

The rearrangement joins TRBV18 to TRBJ2-7; D might be TRBD1 (5 bases). Germline values: CDR1 KGHSH, CDR2 LQKENI. The CDR3 runs to 15 residues. V lost 3 bases and J 3 bases, leaving 15 bases between the germline ends. The CDR3, as DNA: TGTGCCAGCTCACCCCAGGGAACAGACCACTACGAGCAGTACTTC. It codes for CASSPQGTDHYEQYF.

The rearrangement joins TRBV7-6 to TRBJ2-7; TRBD1 aligns across 12 bases. Germline CDR1 reads SGHVS; CDR2 reads FNYEAQ. The CDR3 extends over 14 amino acids. V lost 5 bases, J lost 7 bases, and 6 bases stayed unmatched. CDR3 DNA: TGTGCCAGCAGCCCTAGGGACAGGGGGCTTGAGCAGTACTTC. Protein sequence: CASSPRDRGLEQYF.

The CDR3 loop is CASSVGVSSNQPQHF. The CDR3 DNA follows: TGTGCCAGCAGCGTAGGAGTTAGTAGCAATCAGCCCCAGCATTTT. V is TRBV9 and J is TRBJ1-5; D is unclear. Germline loops: CDR1 SGDLS, CDR2 YYNGEE. The CDR3 loop spans 15 amino acids. V dropped 0 bases and J dropped 0 bases, with 7 bases sitting between them.

V gene TRBV19 combines with J gene TRBJ1-1; 7 bases agree with TRBD1. CDR1 is LNHDA, CDR2 SQIVND, per germline (reference sequence). V trimming: 1 base; J trimming: 4 bases; junction bases outside the gene matches: 6. The CDR3 is 15 residues long. The CDR3 DNA follows: TGTGCCAGTAGTATAGTTCGGGACAGCCCCACTGAAGCTTTCTTT. Encoded protein: CASSIVRDSPTEAFF. Filled out from reference TRBV19 and TRBJ1-1, the complete variable domain reads DGGITQSPKYLFRKEGQNVTLSCEQNLNHDAMYWYRQDPGQGLRLIYYSQIVNDFQKGDIAEGYSVSREKKESFPLTVTSAQKNPTAFYLCASSIVRDSPTEAFFGQGTRLTVV.